This record looks at one TCR beta chain sequence and its context. Its antigen is not identified. CDR1 is SGDLS and CDR2 is YYNGEE in the germline V gene. J lost 2 bases, V lost 4 bases, and 9 bases had no gene match. CDR3 length: 16 amino acids. These data come from a study of shared clonotypes between healthy human individuals. Source study methods: Filtering differed for immunoSEQ, which gave only junction sequences without quality scores. Some clones are missing from TCRdb's copy, which holds only in-frame ones; the method was immunoSEQ multiplex PCR. D and trimming were read from the DNA, whereas the V and J calls and clone size are those reported in that table. In the table there are roughly 1 million clones, around three quarters of which are singletons. General study results and limits: Blood was the sole source, and tissue repertoires probably differ.

Adult donors, all healthy and HIV-negative, had no recent acute infections or vaccinations. Partitioning of CD4+ cells yielded a CD45RA+ naive subset and a CD45RA-negative memory subset. The V gene is TRBV9, the J gene TRBJ2-5, with 9 bases matching TRBD2. Sequenced input: memory CD4+ T cells from PBMCs. Indicated subset: CD45RA-negative fraction. The TCR comes from a man aged 18 to 29 in good health. Some clones in this sample may be carry-over from other donors' samples. The CDR3 protein is CASSQGTAGGQETQYF. DNA of the CDR3: TGTGCCAGCAGCCAAGGGACGGCGGGAGGGCAAGAGACCCAGTACTTC.